The 5 T cell receptor beta chains below all came from one sample that was sequenced in a study of cytomegalovirus exposure and HLA in healthy donors (dated 2017 in TCRdb). Libraries were prepared through the immunoSEQ multiplex PCR assay. The multiplex PCR relied on a mix of 60 forward primers for TCR Vbeta segments and 13 reverse primers for TCR Jbeta segments. The source is immuneACCESS, and TCRdb retained only in-frame sequences with V and J called. Part of the clones is not carried over; for the studies checked, unresolved V genes explain less than half of this, and the remainder is unexplained. Counted in this sample were approximately 200,000 clones; 60% to 85% of them appeared once. The ten top clones hold 1.5% to 2% of the sample. Sequenced: PBMCs. Every receptor here comes from a woman between 18 and 29 years old in good health and CMV-seronegative.

The rearrangement joins TRBV5-1 to TRBJ1-1; 7 bases align to TRBD1. J lost 1 base, V lost 0 bases, and 12 bases had no gene match. The CDR3 has 18 amino acids. The germline V gene encodes CDR1 SGHRS and CDR2 YFSETQ. CDR3 amino acids: CASSLEIVRQGRNTEAFF. CDR3 sequence (DNA): TGCGCCAGCAGCTTGGAGATCGTGAGACAGGGTCGGAACACTGAAGCTTTCTTT.

The chain couples TRBV6-5 to TRBJ2-7, with 8 bases that match TRBD2. The CDR3 length is 16 residues. V shed 2 bases, J shed 1 base, and the junction held 7 bases outside the gene matches. Per germline, CDR1 MNHEY and CDR2 SVGAGI. The CDR3 region is CASSYGSGGVSYEQYF. CDR3 DNA: TGTGCCAGCAGTTACGGCAGCGGGGGTGTATCCTACGAGCAGTACTTC.

This sequence joins TRBV30 and TRBJ2-2; 8 bases match TRBD2. Trimming took 3 bases from V and 6 from J; bases not matched to a gene: 21. The CDR3 extends over 19 amino acids. Germline V gives CDR1 GTSNPN, CDR2 SVGIG (reference sequence). CDR3 bases: TGTGCCTGGAGCCTCTATTACTACACTAGCGGTGTCCTCCCCGGGGAGCTGTTTTTT. Encoded protein: CAWSLYYYTSGVLPGELFF. The variable domain in full, completed from reference TRBV30 and TRBJ2-2, reads SQTIHQWPATLVQPVGSPLSLECTVEGTSNPNLYWYRQAAGRGLQLLFYSVGIGQISSEVPQNLSASRPQDRQFILSSKKLLLSDSGFYLCAWSLYYYTSGVLPGELFFGEGSRLTVL.

The rearrangement joins TRBV29-1 to TRBJ1-1, with 9 bases identical to TRBD1. CDR1 and CDR2 from the germline V gene are SQVTM and ANQGSEA. Trimming cost V 6 bases and J 5 bases; bases outside gene matches: 7. There are 13 residues in the CDR3. CDR3 DNA: TGCAGCGTAGTAACAGGGGGCTTGACTGAAGCTTTCTTT. Translation gives CSVVTGGLTEAFF. Looking up the rest from reference TRBV29-1 and TRBJ1-1 gives the full variable domain: SAVISQKPSRDICQRGTSLTIQCQVDSQVTMMFWYRQQPGQSLTLIATANQGSEATYESGFVIDKFPISRPNLTFSTLTVSNMSPEDSSIYLCSVVTGGLTEAFFGQGTRLTVV.

The rearrangement joins TRBV18 to TRBJ2-3; TRBD1 matches 10 bases. Germline loops: CDR1 KGHSH, CDR2 LQKENI. CDR3 length equals 15 residues. J lost 0 bases, V lost 6 bases, and 3 bases had no gene match. The CDR3 bases are TGTGCCAGCTCCCGGACAGGGGGGAGCACAGATACGCAGTATTTT. This codes for CASSRTGGSTDTQYF.